Only a few counts were recorded for the clone carrying this T cell receptor beta chain. What it binds is unknown. This record belongs to a study of OX40 agonist ivuxolimab in advanced cancers. Study details: While on treatment, patients had intravenous ivuxolimab at 0.01 to 10 mg/kg every 2 weeks. Patients were 82.7% male with ages about 23 to 90, mean around 58. A history of anti-PD-1, anti-PD-L1 or anti-CTLA-4 therapy was acceptable, and approximately 40% had some.

Sequencing used immunoSEQ multiplex PCR; TCRdb keeps in-frame clones, though not all of them. The sample holds tens of thousands of clones, around 80% seen once. Germline V CDR1 and CDR2: SGHRS, YFSETQ. V gave up 1 base and J gave up 0 bases, with 17 bases separating them. The CDR3 runs 17 residues. General observations from the study: The authors did not determine the antigen specificity of the expanded peripheral T cells.

The genes are TRBV5-1 and TRBJ2-7; no firm D call. The sequencing used CD4+ or CD8+ T cells sorted from blood, collected in a trial of the OX40 agonist ivuxolimab. The sequence derives from an adult with an advanced solid tumor such as melanoma, head and neck, liver or kidney cancer. The CDR3 bases are TGCGCCAGCAGCTTGAGAGGTGGACCACTACTCTCCTACGAGCAGTACTTC. Translated, it gives CASSLRGGPLLSYEQYF.